The 28 T cell receptor beta chains below come from one sample, sequenced in a study of cytomegalovirus exposure and HLA in healthy donors. Both 60 Vbeta primers and 13 Jbeta primers went into the PCR. The protocol was immunoSEQ multiplex PCR, while the TCRdb copy is restricted to in-frame clones and leaves out a portion. The profile shows over 110,000 clones, about 79% of them singletons. The source material was PBMCs. These receptors originate from a male donor in good health and CMV-seronegative.

This clone appeared a few times. The genes are TRBV7-9 and TRBJ2-4; no firm D call. V shed 1 base and J shed 8 bases, with 9 bases lying between them. This CDR3 contains 13 residues. Per germline, CDR1 SEHNR and CDR2 FQNEAQ (reference sequence). This CDR3 reads CASSLVAQDIQYF. The DNA of the CDR3 is TGTGCCAGCAGCTTAGTAGCCCAAGACATTCAGTACTTC.

The V and J genes are TRBV27 and TRBJ1-5; TRBD1 might be the D (5 bases). Germline CDR1 reads MNHEY; CDR2 reads SMNVEV (reference sequence). V was cut by 2 bases and J by 5 bases, with 10 bases left in between. The CDR3 is 14 residues long. The CDR3, as DNA: TGTGCCAGCAGTTTACTGCAGGGCGATCAGCCCCAGCATTTT. Translation: CASSLLQGDQPQHF.

This chain connects TRBV27 to TRBJ2-3; TRBD2 agrees at 8 bases. The trim removed 5 bases at V and 4 bases at J, leaving 2 bases unmatched. CDR1 MNHEY and CDR2 SMNVEV come from the germline V gene (reference sequence). The CDR3 totals 13 residues. This chain's CDR3 is CASSKREPDTQYF. Here the CDR3 DNA reads TGTGCCAGCAGTAAGCGGGAGCCAGATACGCAGTATTTT.

V usage is TRBV11-2 and J usage is TRBJ2-7, with 9 bases lining up with TRBD1. The germline CDR1 and CDR2 sequences are SGHAT and FQNNGV. Trimming took 8 bases from V and 3 from J; bases not matched to a gene: 5. The length of the CDR3 is 13 residues. Here the CDR3 DNA reads TGTGCCAGCGGTCCGGGACAGGGCTACGAGCAGTACTTC. Its protein product is CASGPGQGYEQYF.

The V and J genes are TRBV2 and TRBJ2-7; 8 bases are shared with TRBD1. V lost 5 bases and J lost 5; bases outside the gene matches: 8. Looked up from germline, CDR1 is SNHLY and CDR2 is FYNNEI. The CDR3 consists of 14 residues. The CDR3 sequence: CASSSGQGVHEQYF. Written as DNA, the CDR3 is TGTGCCAGCAGTTCAGGACAGGGCGTCCACGAGCAGTACTTC.

The chain couples TRBV28 to TRBJ2-1; D may be TRBD2 (5 bases). The germline CDR1 and CDR2 sequences are MDHEN and SYDVKM. This CDR3 has 14 residues. The V end was cut by 7 bases, the J end by 2 bases, with 12 bases between. Here the CDR3 DNA reads TGTGCCAGCAAGGGAGCCTATGCCTACAATGAGCAGTTCTTC. Translation: CASKGAYAYNEQFF.

This clone was recorded a few times. The rearrangement links TRBV19 to TRBJ2-7, with 8 bases aligning to TRBD2. The germline gives CDR1 LNHDA, CDR2 SQIVND (reference sequence). Trimming removed 2 bases from V and 6 bases from J; junction bases left unmatched: 9. This CDR3 contains 15 residues. This CDR3 reads CASSILSSGSAEQYF. In DNA, the CDR3 is TGTGCCAGTAGTATACTGTCTAGCGGGTCGGCCGAGCAGTACTTC.

The chain combines TRBV4-3 with TRBJ2-2, with 9 bases matching TRBD2. The ends lost 0 bases at V and 5 bases at J; junction bases unmatched: 7. From germline, CDR1 is LGHNA and CDR2 YSLEER. This CDR3 has 17 residues. The CDR3 DNA follows: TGCGCCAGCAGCCAAGAGCCTAGCGGGATAGGGACCGGGGAGCTGTTTTTT. As protein: CASSQEPSGIGTGELFF.

The chain has TRBV14 and TRBJ2-2; maybe TRBD1 (6 bases). The length of the CDR3 is 19 residues. The V gene's germline CDR1 is SGHDN and CDR2 FVKESK. The V end lost 4 bases, the J end lost 5 bases, and 26 bases lay between the germline ends. CDR3 amino acids: CASSPTDSARGGTTGELFF. In nucleotides, the CDR3 is TGTGCCAGCAGCCCGACGGATAGCGCCAGAGGGGGAACTACCGGGGAGCTGTTTTTT.

The chain employs TRBV7-9 and TRBJ2-5, with D tentatively TRBD2 (5 bases). Germline lookup yields CDR1 SEHNR and CDR2 FQNEAQ (reference sequence). The V and J ends lost 5 bases and 10 bases respectively, with 20 bases between them. CDR3 length equals 14 residues. CDR3 in DNA: TGTGCCAGCAGCCTACCCGGGCCCTCACTAGGCCAGTACTTC. It codes for CASSLPGPSLGQYF.

This clone turned up a few times. This chain joins TRBV6-1 and TRBJ2-7; D is unclear. The CDR3 loop spans 14 amino acids. Deletions cut 5 bases from V and 1 base from J, with 12 bases between. Looked up from germline, CDR1 is MNHNS and CDR2 is SASEGT. CDR3 amino acids: CASSPGYGSYEQYF. In DNA form, the CDR3 reads TGTGCCAGCAGTCCGGGTTACGGATCCTACGAGCAGTACTTC.

The chain is built from TRBV28 and TRBJ2-7; 10 nucleotides match TRBD2. Germline V gene sequence: CDR1 MDHEN, CDR2 SYDVKM. The CDR3 is 17 residues long. V was clipped by 3 bases and J by 1 base; unmatched bases: 9. CDR3 amino acids: CASSFSSGRAFSYEQYF. The CDR3 DNA follows: TGTGCCAGCAGTTTTTCAAGCGGGAGGGCTTTTTCCTACGAGCAGTACTTC.

V and J are TRBV29-1 and TRBJ1-4; 7 bases agree with TRBD1. The CDR3 extends over 12 amino acids. CDR1 is SQVTM and CDR2 is ANQGSEA in the germline V gene. J was trimmed by 8 bases and V by 6 bases; bases with no gene match: 6. The CDR3 bases are TGCAGCGTGGGGGACAGCAGGGAAAAACTGTTTTTT. Residues: CSVGDSREKLFF.

The chain uses TRBV28 and TRBJ2-7; the D gene is possibly TRBD1 (5 bases). This CDR3 has 15 residues. Trimming took off 6 bases at V and 1 base at J, with 16 bases between the two ends. Germline values: CDR1 MDHEN, CDR2 SYDVKM. CDR3 in amino acids: CASRDQGGGSYEQYF. The DNA for the CDR3 is TGTGCCAGCAGAGACCAGGGCGGTGGGTCCTACGAGCAGTACTTC.

The chain couples TRBV5-5 to TRBJ2-1, with 7 bases fitting TRBD1. Germline V gene sequence: CDR1 SGHKS, CDR2 YYEKEE (reference sequence). Trimming removed 0 bases from V and 6 bases from J; junction bases left unmatched: 6. The CDR3 has 15 residues. The CDR3 nucleotides are TGTGCCAGCAGCTTGGGACAGGGTGAGGGCAATGAGCAGTTCTTC. This sequence encodes CASSLGQGEGNEQFF.

The CDR3 reads CASSWGAGGAYEQYF. The CDR3, as DNA: TGTGCCAGTAGTTGGGGGGCAGGGGGCGCATACGAGCAGTACTTC. The V gene is TRBV19, the J gene TRBJ2-7; 8 nucleotides agree with TRBD1. The CDR3 is 15 amino acids. V was pared by 5 bases and J by 4 bases, with 10 bases of the junction left unmatched. From germline, CDR1 is LNHDA and CDR2 SQIVND (reference sequence).

CDR3 protein: CASSQDGLAGHYEQYF. CDR3 in DNA: TGCGCCAGCAGCCAAGATGGGCTAGCGGGACACTACGAGCAGTACTTC. This chain connects TRBV4-3 to TRBJ2-7; TRBD2 matches at 9 bases. The J segment lost 3 bases and the V segment lost 0 bases, leaving 6 bases of the junction unmatched. The CDR3 length is 16 residues. Germline V gives CDR1 LGHNA, CDR2 YSLEER.

This chain links TRBV18 with TRBJ2-3; 8 nucleotides match TRBD2. This CDR3 has 19 residues. The V and J ends lost 7 bases and 0 bases, in that order; junction bases with no gene match: 18. Germline CDR1 reads KGHSH; CDR2 reads LQKENI. This CDR3 reads CASYTSSGLADASTDTQYF. The CDR3 nucleotides read TGTGCCAGCTACACGTCCTCCGGACTAGCAGACGCTAGCACAGATACGCAGTATTTT.

The rearrangement uses TRBV27 and TRBJ2-3; no definite D call. Trimming took 2 bases from V and 4 from J, leaving 7 bases between them. The CDR3 loop spans 13 amino acids. Germline lookup yields CDR1 MNHEY and CDR2 SMNVEV (reference sequence). The CDR3 nucleotides are TGTGCCAGCAGTTTAATAGGAGCAGATACGCAGTATTTT. This gives the protein CASSLIGADTQYF.

This clone came up once. The V and J genes are TRBV9 and TRBJ2-1; D may be TRBD1 (7 bases). The CDR3 has 16 amino acids. Germline lookup yields CDR1 SGDLS and CDR2 YYNGEE. V lost 0 bases and J lost 12, with 22 bases in between. CDR3: CASSVAPGGGEVRQFF. The CDR3 coding sequence is TGTGCCAGCAGCGTAGCCCCCGGAGGGGGCGAGGTAAGGCAGTTCTTC.

This clone was observed a few times. The rearrangement uses TRBV28 and TRBJ2-2; D might be TRBD2 (5 bases). CDR3 length: 14 amino acids. The V end lost 3 bases, the J end lost 6 bases, and 11 bases lay between the germline ends. Germline assignment: CDR1 MDHEN and CDR2 SYDVKM. The CDR3 nucleotides read TGTGCCAGCAGTTTTCGCCCCGGGGCCGGGGAGCTGTTTTTT. Translating it yields CASSFRPGAGELFF. Supplemented by reference TRBV28 and TRBJ2-2, the full variable domain reads DVKVTQSSRYLVKRTGEKVFLECVQDMDHENMFWYRQDPGLGLRLIYFSYDVKMKEKGDIPEGYSVSREKKERFSLILESASTNQTSMYLCASSFRPGAGELFFGEGSRLTVL.

This chain uses TRBV7-6 with TRBJ2-1; 7 nucleotides line up with TRBD2. CDR1 is SGHVS and CDR2 is FNYEAQ in the germline V gene. The CDR3 is 15 residues long. Trimming at V came to 0 bases and at J to 6 bases, leaving 5 bases not matched to a gene. CDR3 sequence: CASSLAGGLLNEQFF. The CDR3 region has the DNA TGTGCCAGCAGCTTAGCGGGAGGGCTTCTCAATGAGCAGTTCTTC.

The V call is TRBV19, the J call TRBJ1-1, with TRBD1 identical over 10 bases. Per the germline V gene, CDR1 is LNHDA and CDR2 is SQIVND (reference sequence). V shed 5 bases, J shed 8 bases, and the junction held 2 bases outside the gene matches. The CDR3 runs 12 residues. The CDR3 region has the DNA TGTGCCAGTAGTCTGGGACAGGGGGAAGCTTTCTTT. It is translated as CASSLGQGEAFF.

The chain recombines TRBV13 with TRBJ2-5, with 9 bases that match TRBD2. The germline CDR1 and CDR2 sequences are PRHDT and FYEKMQ (reference sequence). The CDR3 is 17 amino acids. V was pared by 2 bases and J by 4 bases, with 11 bases of the junction left unmatched. DNA for the CDR3: TGTGCCAGCAGCTTACCGGTGAGGCGGGAGGGCCGAGAGACCCAGTACTTC. Protein: CASSLPVRREGRETQYF.

The rearrangement links TRBV6-5 to TRBJ1-1; D unresolved. The CDR3 runs to 13 residues. Trimming removed 2 bases at V and 7 bases at J, with 11 bases between. Germline V gene lookup returns CDR1 MNHEY and CDR2 SVGAGI. The CDR3 DNA reads TGTGCCAGCAGTTACGGGCTGATGGTTGAAGCTTTCTTT. This sequence encodes CASSYGLMVEAFF.

The chain links TRBV2 to TRBJ2-3, with D hard to call. In germline, CDR1 is SNHLY, CDR2 FYNNEI. The ends were cut back, 9 bases at V and 2 bases at J, with 12 bases in the middle. The CDR3 is 13 residues long. CDR3: CARSGHVTDTQYF. The CDR3 region has the DNA TGTGCCAGATCAGGTCATGTCACAGATACGCAGTATTTT.

The chain has TRBV28 and TRBJ1-1; no firm D call. The CDR3 covers 12 residues. Between the trimmed V and J ends, which lost 5 bases and 4 bases, there was a span of 8 bases. CDR1 and CDR2 from the germline V gene are MDHEN and SYDVKM. The CDR3: CASSIPSTEAFF. Here the CDR3 DNA reads TGTGCCAGCAGTATCCCGAGCACTGAAGCTTTCTTT.

As to this clone: At one end the junction does not follow the germline gene, possibly because of a read error. The rearrangement uses TRBV7-9 and TRBJ2-2, with D unresolved. The CDR3 contains 13 residues. CDR1 and CDR2 from the germline V gene are SEHNR and FQNEAQ (reference sequence). The DNA of the CDR3 is TGTTCCAGCAGCTCCGAGGTTACCGGGGAGCTGTTTTTT. Its translation: CSSSSEVTGELFF.